Each of the 3 T cell receptor beta chains below was sequenced from the same sample in a study of cytomegalovirus exposure and HLA in healthy donors. The protocol was immunoSEQ multiplex PCR, while the TCRdb copy is restricted to in-frame clones and leaves out a portion. The sample lists hundreds of thousands of clones; more than 80% were seen once. The sequenced sample was PBMCs. The receptors originated from a woman between 18 and 30 years old in good health and CMV-seronegative.

The chain is built from TRBV11-2 and TRBJ2-5; 13 bases align to TRBD2. The CDR3 is 17 amino acids. The V segment lost 5 bases and the J segment 4 bases; nucleotides outside the gene matches: 10. CDR1 SGHAT and CDR2 FQNNGV come from the germline V gene. CDR3 region: CASSATGLAGQRETQYF. The CDR3 DNA follows: TGTGCCAGCAGCGCGACGGGACTAGCGGGGCAACGAGAGACCCAGTACTTC.

The chain uses TRBV9 and TRBJ2-2; possible D gene TRBD1, 5 bases. Trimming stripped 4 bases from V and 2 bases from J, with 12 bases between. Germline CDR1 SGDLS, CDR2 YYNGEE. The CDR3 has 15 amino acids. CDR3 sequence reads: CASSSRGSNTGELFF. The DNA of the CDR3 is TGTGCCAGCAGCTCAAGGGGCAGCAACACCGGGGAGCTGTTTTTT.

V is TRBV5-4 and J is TRBJ2-1; D perhaps matches TRBD1 (5 bases). Germline V gene data show CDR1 as SGHNT and CDR2 as YYREEE (reference sequence). The CDR3 consists of 13 residues. The V gene lost 2 bases and the J gene lost 6 bases, with 9 bases spanning the gap. CDR3 nucleotides: TGTGCCAGCAGCTTTCAGGGCCGCAATGAGCAGTTCTTC. Translating gives CASSFQGRNEQFF.